The 4 T cell receptor beta chains presented below share a single source sample, sequenced in a study of T cell clones after liver transplantation. The protocol was immunoSEQ multiplex PCR, while the TCRdb copy is restricted to in-frame clones and leaves out a portion. The sample holds fewer than 80,000 clones, around four fifths seen once. Specimen: CD4+ T cells from blood, collected 48 to 50 months after liver transplant. All receptors come from a human patient who received a liver transplant. The graft donor may have given rise to some T cells.

V usage is TRBV4-3 and J usage is TRBJ1-4, with 9 bases aligning to TRBD1. Looked up from germline, CDR1 is LGHNA and CDR2 is YSLEER. The CDR3 covers 14 residues. V lost 4 bases to trimming and J lost 6 bases; unmatched junction nucleotides: 3. CDR3 in amino acids: CASSRDRVDEKLFF. In DNA form, the CDR3 reads TGCGCCAGCAGCCGGGACAGGGTGGATGAAAAACTGTTTTTT.

The chain joins TRBV28 to TRBJ1-5; the D is unclear. The CDR3 extends over 13 amino acids. CDR1 is MDHEN and CDR2 is SYDVKM in the germline V gene. Trimming left V 1 base short and J 6 bases short, with 7 bases between. Written as DNA, the CDR3 is TGTGCCAGCAGTTTATCCCGAGTTCAGCCCCAGCATTTT. It is translated as CASSLSRVQPQHF.

The chain carries TRBV14 and TRBJ2-2; D ambiguous. V lost 2 bases and J 10 bases, leaving 5 bases between the germline ends. This CDR3 has 11 residues. CDR1 and CDR2 (germline): SGHDN, FVKESK. The CDR3 coding sequence is TGTGCCAGCAGCCAATTAGCGGAGCTGTTTTTT. The encoded protein is CASSQLAELFF. Looking up the rest from reference TRBV14 and TRBJ2-2 gives the full variable domain: EAGVTQFPSHSVIEKGQTVTLRCDPISGHDNLYWYRRVMGKEIKFLLHFVKESKQDESGMPNNRFLAERTGGTYSTLKVQPAELEDSGVYFCASSQLAELFFGEGSRLTVL.

The rearrangement uses TRBV9 and TRBJ1-1; TRBD1 matches at 8 bases. V lost 2 bases, J lost 7 bases, and 7 bases stayed unmatched. The CDR3 spans 14 residues. CDR1 is SGDLS and CDR2 is YYNGEE in the germline V gene. The CDR3 DNA sequence: TGTGCCAGCAGCGTGGGGGGACAGGAGATTGAAGCTTTCTTT. It yields the protein CASSVGGQEIEAFF.